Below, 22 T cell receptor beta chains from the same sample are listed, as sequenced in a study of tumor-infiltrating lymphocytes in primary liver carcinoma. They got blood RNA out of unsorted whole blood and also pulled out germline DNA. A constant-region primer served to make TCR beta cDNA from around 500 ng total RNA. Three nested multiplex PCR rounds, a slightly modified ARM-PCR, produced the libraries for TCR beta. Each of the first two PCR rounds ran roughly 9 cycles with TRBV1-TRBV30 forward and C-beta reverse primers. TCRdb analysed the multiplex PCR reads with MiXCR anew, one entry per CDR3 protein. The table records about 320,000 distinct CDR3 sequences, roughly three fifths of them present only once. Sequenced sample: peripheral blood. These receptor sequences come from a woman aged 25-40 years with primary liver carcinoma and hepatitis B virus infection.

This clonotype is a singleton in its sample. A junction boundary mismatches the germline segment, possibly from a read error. The CDR3 nucleotides read TGTACCAGCAGCCCCCGGACAGGGGGCAGAAGCTATGGTTACACCTTC. Its protein is CTSSPRTGGRSYGYTF. This chain uses TRBV11-2 with TRBJ1-2; TRBD1 agrees at 11 bases. Germline V CDR1 and CDR2: SGHAT, FQNNGV. This CDR3 has 16 amino acids.

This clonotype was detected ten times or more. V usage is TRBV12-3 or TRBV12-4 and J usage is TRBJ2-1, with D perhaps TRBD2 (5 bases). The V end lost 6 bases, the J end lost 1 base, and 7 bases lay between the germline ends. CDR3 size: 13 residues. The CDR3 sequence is CASSPGSYNEQFF. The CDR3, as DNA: TGTGCCAGCAGCCCGGGATCCTACAATGAGCAGTTCTTC.

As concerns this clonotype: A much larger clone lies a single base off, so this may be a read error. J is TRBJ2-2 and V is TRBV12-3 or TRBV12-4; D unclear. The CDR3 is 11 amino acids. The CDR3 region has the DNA TGTACCAGCCGGTCAAGCGGGGAGCTGTTTTTT. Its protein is CTSRSSGELFF.

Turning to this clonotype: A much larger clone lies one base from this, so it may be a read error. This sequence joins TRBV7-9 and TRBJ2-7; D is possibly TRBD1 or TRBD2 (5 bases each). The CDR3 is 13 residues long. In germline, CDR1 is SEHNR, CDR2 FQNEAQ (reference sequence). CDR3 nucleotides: TGTGCCAGCAGCCCCCTGAGGGGCTACGAGCGGTACTTC. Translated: CASSPLRGYERYF.

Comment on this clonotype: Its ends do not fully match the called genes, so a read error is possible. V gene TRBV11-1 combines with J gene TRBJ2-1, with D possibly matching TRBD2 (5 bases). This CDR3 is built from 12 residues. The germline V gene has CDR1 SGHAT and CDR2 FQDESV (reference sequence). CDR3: CTSSRRYGEQFF. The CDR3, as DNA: TGTACCAGCAGCCGGAGGTACGGTGAGCAGTTCTTC.

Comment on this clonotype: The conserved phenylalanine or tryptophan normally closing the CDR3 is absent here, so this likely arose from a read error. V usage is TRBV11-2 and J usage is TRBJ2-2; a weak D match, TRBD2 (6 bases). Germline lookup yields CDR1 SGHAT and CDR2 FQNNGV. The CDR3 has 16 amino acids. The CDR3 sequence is CASSSNRDFGSGELFL. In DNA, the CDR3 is TGTGCCAGTAGCTCTAACCGGGACTTCGGGTCGGGGGAGCTGTTTCTT.

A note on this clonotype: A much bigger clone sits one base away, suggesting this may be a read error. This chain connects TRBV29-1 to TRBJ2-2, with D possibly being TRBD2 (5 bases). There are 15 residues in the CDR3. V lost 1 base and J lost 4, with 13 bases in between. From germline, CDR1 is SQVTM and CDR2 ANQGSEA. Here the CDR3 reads CSVEVEGALTGELFF. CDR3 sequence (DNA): TGCAGCGTTGAAGTAGAGGGAGCCCTCACCGGGGAGCTGTTTTTT.

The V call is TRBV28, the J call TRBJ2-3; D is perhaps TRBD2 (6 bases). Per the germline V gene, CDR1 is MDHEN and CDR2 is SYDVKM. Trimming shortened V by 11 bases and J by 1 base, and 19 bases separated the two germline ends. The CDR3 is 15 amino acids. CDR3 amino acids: CAATPSGLRTDTQYF. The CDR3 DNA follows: TGTGCCGCCACCCCCAGCGGGTTACGCACAGATACGCAGTATTTT.

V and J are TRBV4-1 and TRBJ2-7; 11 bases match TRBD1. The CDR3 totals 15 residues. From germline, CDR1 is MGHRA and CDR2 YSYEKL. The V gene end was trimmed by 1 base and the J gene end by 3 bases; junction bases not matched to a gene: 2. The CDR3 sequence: CASSQAGTGGYEQYF. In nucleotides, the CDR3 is TGCGCCAGCAGCCAAGCCGGGACAGGGGGCTACGAGCAGTACTTC.

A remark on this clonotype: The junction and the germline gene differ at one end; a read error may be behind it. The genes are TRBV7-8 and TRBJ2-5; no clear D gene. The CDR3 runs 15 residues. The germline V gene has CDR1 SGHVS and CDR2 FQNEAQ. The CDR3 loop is CACSLVLGQQETQYF. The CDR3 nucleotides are TGTGCCTGCAGCTTAGTGCTCGGGCAACAAGAGACCCAGTACTTC.

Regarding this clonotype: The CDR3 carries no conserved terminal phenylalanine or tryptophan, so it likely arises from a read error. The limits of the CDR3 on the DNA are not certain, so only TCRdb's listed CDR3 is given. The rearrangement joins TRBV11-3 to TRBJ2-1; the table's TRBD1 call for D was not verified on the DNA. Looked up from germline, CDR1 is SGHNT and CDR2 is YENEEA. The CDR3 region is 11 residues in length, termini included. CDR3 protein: CASAWGNQEFL.

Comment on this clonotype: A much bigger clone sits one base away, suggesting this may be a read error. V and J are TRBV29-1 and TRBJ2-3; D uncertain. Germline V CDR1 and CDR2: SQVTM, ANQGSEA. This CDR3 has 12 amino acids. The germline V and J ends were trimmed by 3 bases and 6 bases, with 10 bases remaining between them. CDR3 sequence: CSVDFPDDTQYF. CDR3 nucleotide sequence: TGCAGCGTTGATTTCCCGGATGATACGCAGTATTTT.

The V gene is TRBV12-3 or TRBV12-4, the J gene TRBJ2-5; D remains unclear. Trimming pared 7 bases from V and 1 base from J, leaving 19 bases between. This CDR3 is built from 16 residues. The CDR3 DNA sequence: TGTGCCAGCAACTTTCTTGGTGGCGGATCCCAAGAGACCCAGTACTTC. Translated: CASNFLGGGSQETQYF.

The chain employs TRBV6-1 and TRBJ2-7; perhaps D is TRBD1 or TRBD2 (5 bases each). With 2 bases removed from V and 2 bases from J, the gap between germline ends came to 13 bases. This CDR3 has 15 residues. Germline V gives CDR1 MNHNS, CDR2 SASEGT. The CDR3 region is CASSELGVAPYEQYF. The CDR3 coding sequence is TGTGCCAGCAGTGAATTGGGGGTAGCCCCCTACGAGCAGTACTTC.

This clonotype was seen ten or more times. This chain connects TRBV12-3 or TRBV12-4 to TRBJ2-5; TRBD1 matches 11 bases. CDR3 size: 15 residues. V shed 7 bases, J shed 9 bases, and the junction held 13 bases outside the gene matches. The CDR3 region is CASTFGGGQGGSQYF. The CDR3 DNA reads TGTGCCAGCACCTTCGGTGGGGGACAGGGGGGGTCCCAGTACTTC.

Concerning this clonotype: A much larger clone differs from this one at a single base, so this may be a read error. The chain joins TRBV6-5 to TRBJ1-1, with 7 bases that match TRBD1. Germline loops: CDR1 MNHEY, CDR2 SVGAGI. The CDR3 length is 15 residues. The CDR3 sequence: CASSSPLQGVTGAFF. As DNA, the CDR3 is TGTGCCAGCAGCTCCCCCCTGCAGGGGGTCACTGGAGCTTTCTTT.

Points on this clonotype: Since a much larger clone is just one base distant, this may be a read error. CDR3 nucleotides: TGTGCCAGCAGTTTGCGGGCCAGCTCTGGAAACACCATATATTTT. Protein: CASSLRASSGNTIYF. The chain links TRBV12-3 or TRBV12-4 to TRBJ1-3; no definite D call. Between the trimmed V and J ends, which lost 3 bases and 0 bases, there was a span of 9 bases. This CDR3 contains 15 residues.

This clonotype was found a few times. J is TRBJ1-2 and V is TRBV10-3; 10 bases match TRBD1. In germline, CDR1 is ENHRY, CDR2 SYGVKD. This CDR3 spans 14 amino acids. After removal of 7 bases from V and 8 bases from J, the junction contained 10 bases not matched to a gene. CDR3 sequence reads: CAITPGQGLQGYTF. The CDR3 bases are TGTGCCATCACCCCGGGACAGGGGCTTCAAGGCTACACCTTC.

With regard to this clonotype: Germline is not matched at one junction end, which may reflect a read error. The CDR3 loop is CASSEGSATDMQYF. DNA for the CDR3: TGTGCCAGCAGTGAAGGCAGTGCCACAGATATGCAGTATTTT. The J gene is TRBJ2-3, the V gene TRBV6-1; no definite D call. This CDR3 region has 14 residues. CDR1 and CDR2 (germline): MNHNS, SASEGT.

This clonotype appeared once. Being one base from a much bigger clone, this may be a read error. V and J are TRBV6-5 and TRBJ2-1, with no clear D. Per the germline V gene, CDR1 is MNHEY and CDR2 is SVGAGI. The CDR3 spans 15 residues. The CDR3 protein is CATSLSPVGFNEQFF. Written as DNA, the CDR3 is TGTGCCACCAGTCTGTCCCCTGTGGGCTTCAATGAGCAGTTCTTC.

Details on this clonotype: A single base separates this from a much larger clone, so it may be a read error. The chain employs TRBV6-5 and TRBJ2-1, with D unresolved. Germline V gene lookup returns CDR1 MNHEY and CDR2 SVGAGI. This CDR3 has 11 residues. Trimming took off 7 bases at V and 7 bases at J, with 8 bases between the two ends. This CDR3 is CASKEGNEQFF. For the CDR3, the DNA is TGTGCCAGCAAGGAAGGGAATGAGCAGTTCTTC.

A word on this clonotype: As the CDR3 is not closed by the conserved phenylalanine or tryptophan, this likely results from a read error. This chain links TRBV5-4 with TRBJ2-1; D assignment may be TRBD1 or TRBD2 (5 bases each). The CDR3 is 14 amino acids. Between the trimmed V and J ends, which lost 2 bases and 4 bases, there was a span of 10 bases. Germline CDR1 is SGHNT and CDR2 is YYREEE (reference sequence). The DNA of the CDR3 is TGTGCCAGCAGCTTCCGGGACGGGTACAATGAGCAGTTCTTA. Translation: CASSFRDGYNEQFL.